This is a list of T cell receptor beta chains from one sample in a study of blood T cell repertoires in COVID-19. Method: immunoSEQ multiplex PCR; TCRdb's copy keeps in-frame clones and lacks some. Of approximately 100,000 clones in the sample, 80% to 90% are singletons; the top ten hold approximately 25%. Material for sequencing was peripheral blood. The receptors were gathered from a man aged 55 to 70 with acute or convalescent COVID-19. The CDR3 runs from the conserved cysteine through the conserved F or W. A D gene is named only where the DNA matches it firmly. Expanded clones get a size class; other rows say once, few or many, or leave the size out.

v_call: TRBV7-2; clone_size: NA; d_call: TRBD1; j_call: TRBJ2-7; cdr3_nt: TGTGCCAGCAGCTTAGGCGGACAGGCCTACGAGCAGTACTTC; cdr3_aa: CASSLGGQAYEQYF
v_call: TRBV7-8; clone_size: NA; d_call: NA; j_call: TRBJ1-6; cdr3_nt: TGTGCCAGCAGCTTTCGGGGGAATTCACCCCTCCACTTT; cdr3_aa: CASSFRGNSPLHF
v_call: TRBV28; clone_size: NA; d_call: TRBD1; j_call: TRBJ1-5; cdr3_nt: TGTGCCACCCCGACAGGGGGCGGTCAGCCCCAGCATTTT; cdr3_aa: CATPTGGGQPQHF
v_call: TRBV5-5; clone_size: NA; d_call: NA; j_call: TRBJ1-1; cdr3_nt: TGTGCCAGCAGCTTCCACACGAACCTGAACACTGAAGCTTTCTTT; cdr3_aa: CASSFHTNLNTEAFF
v_call: TRBV24-1; clone_size: once; d_call: NA; j_call: TRBJ1-2; cdr3_nt: TGTGCCACCAGTGACGGGACGGGAGTAAGGGGTAGGGTCTACGGCTACACCTTC; cdr3_aa: CATSDGTGVRGRVYGYTF
v_call: TRBV5-6; clone_size: NA; d_call: NA; j_call: TRBJ1-4; cdr3_nt: TGTGCCAGCAGACAGAGGAGGTACACCCGTGAAAAACTGTTTTTT; cdr3_aa: CASRQRRYTREKLFF
v_call: TRBV28; clone_size: few; d_call: TRBD1; j_call: TRBJ1-4; cdr3_nt: TGTGCCAGCAGCCTGACAGGGGTCGGAAAACTGTTTTTT; cdr3_aa: CASSLTGVGKLFF
v_call: TRBV5-6; clone_size: NA; d_call: TRBD1; j_call: TRBJ2-1; cdr3_nt: TGTGCCAGCAGCTTGGTGGGGACAGGGAAGAACAATGAGCAGTTCTTC; cdr3_aa: CASSLVGTGKNNEQFF
v_call: TRBV28; clone_size: NA; d_call: NA; j_call: TRBJ1-2; cdr3_nt: TGTGCCAGCACCCCTCCGGAGGGTCCCCTTAGCTATGGCTACACCTTC; cdr3_aa: CASTPPEGPLSYGYTF
v_call: TRBV7-2; clone_size: NA; d_call: NA; j_call: TRBJ1-5; cdr3_nt: TGTGCCAGCAGCTTAGGAGCTAATCAGCCCCAGCATTTT; cdr3_aa: CASSLGANQPQHF
v_call: TRBV27; clone_size: NA; d_call: NA; j_call: TRBJ2-7; cdr3_nt: TGTGCCAGCAGTTTATCACGCGGACGGGGGTTCTACGAGCAGTACTTC; cdr3_aa: CASSLSRGRGFYEQYF
v_call: TRBV27; clone_size: NA; d_call: NA; j_call: TRBJ1-6; cdr3_nt: TGTGCCAGCAGTTTATCTAGTCGTTCACCCCTCCACTTT; cdr3_aa: CASSLSSRSPLHF
v_call: TRBV27; clone_size: once; d_call: NA; j_call: TRBJ1-4; cdr3_nt: TGTGCCAGCGGAAGGACGGGAGGAATCCTGTTTTTT; cdr3_aa: CASGRTGGILFF
v_call: TRBV3-1/TRBV3-2; clone_size: NA; d_call: TRBD1; j_call: TRBJ1-4; cdr3_nt: TGTGCCAGCAGCCAAGCTGGGGCACAGGGGGATGAAAAACTGTTTTTT; cdr3_aa: CASSQAGAQGDEKLFF
v_call: TRBV15; clone_size: NA; d_call: TRBD1; j_call: TRBJ2-5; cdr3_nt: TGTGCCACCAGCAGACACGGGACAGGACAAGAGACCCAGTACTTC; cdr3_aa: CATSRHGTGQETQYF
v_call: TRBV4-2; clone_size: NA; d_call: NA; j_call: TRBJ2-7; cdr3_nt: TGTGCCAGCAGCCCGTGGGGGGATAACTACGAGCAGTACTTC; cdr3_aa: CASSPWGDNYEQYF
v_call: TRBV7-2; clone_size: once; d_call: NA; j_call: TRBJ1-2; cdr3_nt: TGTGCCAGCAGCTTAGTCCCGAGAGGGGGGGCCTATGGCTACACCTTC; cdr3_aa: CASSLVPRGGAYGYTF
v_call: TRBV2; clone_size: NA; d_call: NA; j_call: TRBJ2-5; cdr3_nt: TGTGCCAGCAGTTCCCTCGGCGGAACTGAGACCCAGTACTTC; cdr3_aa: CASSSLGGTETQYF
v_call: TRBV28; clone_size: NA; d_call: TRBD1; j_call: TRBJ1-1; cdr3_nt: TGTGCCAGCAGGCGACAGGGCCGGAGCACTGAAGCTTTCTTT; cdr3_aa: CASRRQGRSTEAFF
v_call: TRBV28; clone_size: many; d_call: NA; j_call: TRBJ1-1; cdr3_nt: TGTGCCAGCAGTTTATTCCAGGGAAGTATTGCTGAAGCTTTCTTT; cdr3_aa: CASSLFQGSIAEAFF
v_call: TRBV18; clone_size: NA; d_call: NA; j_call: TRBJ1-6; cdr3_nt: TGTGCCAGCTCATCCAGTTGGGGCGGATCACCCCTCCACTTT; cdr3_aa: CASSSSWGGSPLHF
v_call: TRBV6-5; clone_size: once; d_call: NA; j_call: TRBJ2-7; cdr3_nt: TGTGCCAGCAGTTATATGGAGGGAAGCTCCTACGAGCAGTACTTC; cdr3_aa: CASSYMEGSSYEQYF
v_call: TRBV7-6; clone_size: few; d_call: TRBD1; j_call: TRBJ1-2; cdr3_nt: TGTGCCAGCAGCGTTCAACCCCTCAGGGGGCGTGTCTATGGCTACACCTTC; cdr3_aa: CASSVQPLRGRVYGYTF
v_call: TRBV2; clone_size: NA; d_call: TRBD1; j_call: TRBJ2-3; cdr3_nt: TGTGCCACCGCAATGACAGGGGGGGTCTCAGATACGCAGTATTTT; cdr3_aa: CATAMTGGVSDTQYF
v_call: TRBV4-2; clone_size: NA; d_call: NA; j_call: TRBJ1-2; cdr3_nt: TGTGCCAGCAGCCAAGAGGGCCAGGGGAAGTATGGCTACACCTTC; cdr3_aa: CASSQEGQGKYGYTF
v_call: TRBV5-8; clone_size: NA; d_call: NA; j_call: TRBJ1-1; cdr3_nt: TGTGCCAGCAGCTCCCGCGCGCGCACGGGACAACCGAACACTGAAGCTTTCTTT; cdr3_aa: CASSSRARTGQPNTEAFF
v_call: TRBV6-4; clone_size: NA; d_call: NA; j_call: TRBJ2-2; cdr3_nt: TGTGCCAGCAGTGACTGTCGGCCTCCGCGGAGAGGCGGGGAGCTGTTTTTT; cdr3_aa: CASSDCRPPRRGGELFF
v_call: TRBV30; clone_size: NA; d_call: NA; j_call: TRBJ1-4; cdr3_nt: TGTGCCTGGAACCCTGACGGACTAGATGAAAAACTGTTTTTT; cdr3_aa: CAWNPDGLDEKLFF
v_call: TRBV6-2/TRBV6-3; clone_size: few; d_call: NA; j_call: TRBJ1-4; cdr3_nt: TGTGCCAGCAGTTACCGGCAGGGCGGCAGCGAAAAACTGTTTTTT; cdr3_aa: CASSYRQGGSEKLFF
v_call: TRBV5-1; clone_size: NA; d_call: NA; j_call: TRBJ2-5; cdr3_nt: TGCGCCAGCAGCGACGGGTCCTTCTGGAAGACCCAGTACTTC; cdr3_aa: CASSDGSFWKTQYF
v_call: TRBV28; clone_size: NA; d_call: NA; j_call: TRBJ1-3; cdr3_nt: TGTGCCAGCAGTTTTTTGGGCGAAGGACTGAGCTCTGGAAACACCATATATTTT; cdr3_aa: CASSFLGEGLSSGNTIYF
v_call: TRBV24-1; clone_size: NA; d_call: TRBD1; j_call: TRBJ1-5; cdr3_nt: TGTGCCACCAGTGACAACAGGGGCGGGCATCAGCCCCAGCATTTT; cdr3_aa: CATSDNRGGHQPQHF
v_call: TRBV5-1; clone_size: NA; d_call: NA; j_call: TRBJ1-1; cdr3_nt: TGCGCCAGCAGATCGGGGGGGACTGAAGCTTTCTTT; cdr3_aa: CASRSGGTEAFF
v_call: TRBV5-4; clone_size: NA; d_call: NA; j_call: TRBJ1-1; cdr3_nt: TGTGCCAGCAGCTTGGCCGGGACACTCCGCACTGAAGCTTTCTTT; cdr3_aa: CASSLAGTLRTEAFF
v_call: TRBV3-1/TRBV3-2; clone_size: once; d_call: NA; j_call: TRBJ1-4; cdr3_nt: TGTGCCAGCAGCCAGGTCGTCGCTGGGCAGGGCCCTGAAAAACTGTTTTTT; cdr3_aa: CASSQVVAGQGPEKLFF
v_call: TRBV9; clone_size: NA; d_call: NA; j_call: TRBJ2-1; cdr3_nt: TGTGCCAGCAGCGCCCAGGGAAACTCCTACAATGAGCAGTTCTTC; cdr3_aa: CASSAQGNSYNEQFF
v_call: TRBV5-6; clone_size: NA; d_call: TRBD1; j_call: TRBJ2-5; cdr3_nt: TGTGCCAGCAGCTTGGATCTAGGACAGGGAGTACAAGAGACCCAGTACTTC; cdr3_aa: CASSLDLGQGVQETQYF
v_call: TRBV5-8; clone_size: NA; d_call: TRBD2; j_call: TRBJ2-1; cdr3_nt: TGTGCCAGCAGCTCCCGGGGGGTTTACAATGAGCAGTTCTTC; cdr3_aa: CASSSRGVYNEQFF
v_call: TRBV19; clone_size: NA; d_call: NA; j_call: TRBJ1-5; cdr3_nt: TGTGCCAGTAGTTCACCCCTTCCCGGGGATAGCAATCAGCCCCAGCATTTT; cdr3_aa: CASSSPLPGDSNQPQHF
v_call: TRBV27; clone_size: NA; d_call: TRBD1; j_call: TRBJ2-2; cdr3_nt: TGTGCCAGCAGCCAAGGGGGACAGGGCAGGGCCGGGGAGCTGTTTTTT; cdr3_aa: CASSQGGQGRAGELFF
v_call: TRBV11-2; clone_size: NA; d_call: TRBD2; j_call: TRBJ2-4; cdr3_nt: TGTGCCAGCAGCTTAAATTCGGGGGGCAAAAACATTCAGTACTTC; cdr3_aa: CASSLNSGGKNIQYF
v_call: TRBV28; clone_size: NA; d_call: NA; j_call: TRBJ2-1; cdr3_nt: TGTGCCAGCCGCGGAACCAATGAGCAGTTCTTC; cdr3_aa: CASRGTNEQFF
v_call: TRBV5-1; clone_size: once; d_call: NA; j_call: TRBJ2-5; cdr3_nt: TGCGCCAGCAGCTTGGGGCATGGCGGGGTAGTCCAAGAGACCCAGTACTTC; cdr3_aa: CASSLGHGGVVQETQYF
v_call: TRBV5-1; clone_size: NA; d_call: NA; j_call: TRBJ2-7; cdr3_nt: TGCGCCAGCAGCTTTATTCCAGGGGTAGGTTTCTACGAGCAGTACTTC; cdr3_aa: CASSFIPGVGFYEQYF
v_call: TRBV5-1; clone_size: NA; d_call: TRBD1; j_call: TRBJ1-2; cdr3_nt: TGCGCCAGCAGCCCGGACAGGGGGAGCTATGGCTACACCTTC; cdr3_aa: CASSPDRGSYGYTF
v_call: TRBV5-8; clone_size: NA; d_call: NA; j_call: TRBJ1-6; cdr3_nt: TGTGCCAGCAGGATCCACAGGACGCATAATTCACCCCTCCACTTT; cdr3_aa: CASRIHRTHNSPLHF
v_call: TRBV30; clone_size: NA; d_call: NA; j_call: TRBJ1-1; cdr3_nt: TGTGCCTGGAGTGTACGTCGGGGTGACACTGAAGCTTTCTTT; cdr3_aa: CAWSVRRGDTEAFF
v_call: TRBV28; clone_size: few; d_call: NA; j_call: TRBJ1-1; cdr3_nt: TGTGCCAGCAGTAATGACAGGTGGGGTAGGGTGAACACTGAAGCTTTCTTT; cdr3_aa: CASSNDRWGRVNTEAFF